A selection of T cell receptor beta chains follows, all from one sample in a study of early T cells in non-severe SARS-CoV-2 infection. TCRdb re-analysed the 5' RACE reads in MiXCR, keeping a single row per CDR3 protein. Among more than 75,000 distinct CDR3 sequences listed, 13% were seen once. The specimen sequenced was whole blood. These receptors were obtained from an adult who was a healthcare worker with PCR-confirmed SARS-CoV-2 infection or an uninfected control (not recorded which). Each CDR3 is given with its conserved first and last residue. The order of the fields is J gene, clone size, V gene, D gene, CDR3 DNA, CDR3 protein. The D gene is left open where the match is weak. Rows give clone size only sometimes, using once, few, many, or a class for an expanded clone.

J: TRBJ2-4
size: few
V: TRBV28
D: -
DNA: TGTGCCAGCAGCAAAAACATTCAGTACTTC
CDR3: CASSKNIQYF

J: TRBJ1-5
size: -
V: TRBV6-2/TRBV6-3
D: -
DNA: TGTGCCAGCAGTTACAGCCCAGGGGATCAGCCCCAGCATTTT
CDR3: CASSYSPGDQPQHF

J: TRBJ1-6
size: many
V: TRBV5-1
D: -
DNA: TGCGCCAGCAGAGGAGACGGAGGAAATTCACCCCTCCACTTT
CDR3: CASRGDGGNSPLHF

J: TRBJ2-2
size: many
V: TRBV7-2
D: TRBD1
DNA: TGTGCCAGCAGCTACCGGGGGACAGGGTATGCCGGGGAGCTGTTTTTT
CDR3: CASSYRGTGYAGELFF

J: TRBJ1-2
size: -
V: TRBV28
D: -
DNA: TGTGCCAGCAGTACCCCTTCCACAAACTATGGCTACACCTTC
CDR3: CASSTPSTNYGYTF

J: TRBJ1-5
size: many
V: TRBV28
D: TRBD1
DNA: TGTGCCAGCAGCCTAGACAGGGCTCAGCCCCAGCATTTT
CDR3: CASSLDRAQPQHF

J: TRBJ2-5
size: few
V: TRBV7-9
D: TRBD2
DNA: TGTGCCAGCAGCTTAGACGGGGGGGAGACCCAGTACTTC
CDR3: CASSLDGGETQYF

J: TRBJ2-1
size: many
V: TRBV28
D: TRBD2
DNA: TGTGCCAGCAGTTTCCAGCGGGAGACGGATGAGCAGTTCTTC
CDR3: CASSFQRETDEQFF

J: TRBJ1-5
size: -
V: TRBV6-5
D: -
DNA: TGTGCCAGCAGTTTCTCCGGGCGACATCAGCCCCAGCATTTT
CDR3: CASSFSGRHQPQHF

J: TRBJ2-2
size: many
V: TRBV7-9
D: -
DNA: TGTGCCAGCAGCGTTTATAGGGGTATGAGGACCGGGGAGCTGTTTTTT
CDR3: CASSVYRGMRTGELFF

J: TRBJ1-2
size: few
V: TRBV5-1
D: TRBD1
DNA: TGCGCCAGCAGCCAGGGACAGGGAGGTGGCTACACCTTC
CDR3: CASSQGQGGGYTF

J: TRBJ2-2
size: few
V: TRBV6-1
D: -
DNA: TGTGCCAGCAGTGCAAGCGGGGGACAGGGTTTCACCGGGGAGCTGTTTTTT
CDR3: CASSASGGQGFTGELFF

J: TRBJ2-3
size: few
V: TRBV11-3
D: -
DNA: TGTGCCAGCAGCGAGGGGACTGTTAGCACAGATACGCAGTATTTT
CDR3: CASSEGTVSTDTQYF

J: TRBJ1-1
size: many
V: TRBV20-1
D: TRBD1
DNA: TGCAGTGCTTCTGAGGGGCGGACAGGGAGCGGAGCTTTCTTT
CDR3: CSASEGRTGSGAFF

J: TRBJ2-2
size: few
V: TRBV9
D: -
DNA: TGTGCCAGCAGCGTAGATTCCGGGGAGCTGTTTTTT
CDR3: CASSVDSGELFF

J: TRBJ1-6
size: few
V: TRBV20-1
D: -
DNA: TGCAGTGCCCCGGCGGGGGGCGCGTACTATAATTCACCCCTCCACTTT
CDR3: CSAPAGGAYYNSPLHF

J: TRBJ2-1
size: -
V: TRBV20-1
D: -
DNA: TGCAGTGCTAGACCCTCAGGCAGGGTAATTATCAATGAGCAGTTCTTC
CDR3: CSARPSGRVIINEQFF

J: TRBJ2-6
size: -
V: TRBV11-2
D: -
DNA: TGTGCCAGCAGCTTATTTGCGGGAATCGCCTCTGGGGCCAACGTCCTGACTTTC
CDR3: CASSLFAGIASGANVLTF

J: TRBJ2-5
size: few
V: TRBV18
D: -
DNA: TGTGCCAGCTCACACACAGGGTCGCAAGAGACCCAGTACTTC
CDR3: CASSHTGSQETQYF

J: TRBJ1-5
size: many
V: TRBV9
D: -
DNA: TGTGCCAGCAGCGTAGATGGGGGTAGCAATCAGCCCCAGCATTTT
CDR3: CASSVDGGSNQPQHF

J: TRBJ2-1
size: -
V: TRBV10-3
D: -
DNA: TGTGCCATCAGTGCAGGGGTGAGTGAGCAGTTCTTC
CDR3: CAISAGVSEQFF

J: TRBJ1-4
size: few
V: TRBV19
D: -
DNA: TGTGCCAGTAGTGCGCTCACTAATGAAAAACTGTTTTTT
CDR3: CASSALTNEKLFF

J: TRBJ1-1
size: few
V: TRBV5-1
D: -
DNA: TGCGCCAGCGGACTGACAGTGAACACTGAAGCTTTCTTT
CDR3: CASGLTVNTEAFF

J: TRBJ1-4
size: few
V: TRBV18
D: -
DNA: TGTGCCAGCTCGCCGCTTGGGGCGACAACTAATGAAAAACTGTTTTTT
CDR3: CASSPLGATTNEKLFF

J: TRBJ1-1
size: -
V: TRBV20-1
D: -
DNA: TGCAGTGCTAGGTGGGGTCGGGGTCCCCCTAACACTGAAGCTTTCTTT
CDR3: CSARWGRGPPNTEAFF

J: TRBJ2-3
size: few
V: TRBV12-3/TRBV12-4
D: TRBD1
DNA: TGTGCCAGCAGTCCCGGACAGGGTAGCACAGATACGCAGTATTTT
CDR3: CASSPGQGSTDTQYF

J: TRBJ2-1
size: few
V: TRBV29-1
D: TRBD2
DNA: TGCAGCGTCCCCGGGAGCGGGACGGGATACAATGAGCAGTTCTTC
CDR3: CSVPGSGTGYNEQFF

J: TRBJ1-1
size: few
V: TRBV13
D: -
DNA: TGTGCCAGCAGCGCCCGGGCAGGGCTTGAAGCTTTCTTT
CDR3: CASSARAGLEAFF

J: TRBJ1-4
size: -
V: TRBV28
D: -
DNA: TGTGCCAGCAGGCGGACAGTTACCGAAAAACTGTTTTTT
CDR3: CASRRTVTEKLFF

J: TRBJ1-1
size: -
V: TRBV27
D: -
DNA: TGTGCCACCCGGAGCAATGAAGCTTTCTTT
CDR3: CATRSNEAFF

J: TRBJ2-3
size: -
V: TRBV5-5
D: -
DNA: TGTGCCAGCAGCCGGACTTTCCAGACCCGCACAGATACGCAGTATTTT
CDR3: CASSRTFQTRTDTQYF

J: TRBJ2-2
size: -
V: TRBV29-1
D: -
DNA: TGCAGCGTTGAAGACGCCGGACAGTTGAACACCGGGGAGCTGTTTTTT
CDR3: CSVEDAGQLNTGELFF

J: TRBJ2-3
size: many
V: TRBV5-1
D: -
DNA: TGCGCCAGCAGCTATCGAGCGCAGGGGACAGATACGCAGTATTTT
CDR3: CASSYRAQGTDTQYF

J: TRBJ1-4
size: many
V: TRBV19
D: TRBD1
DNA: TGTGCCAGTACCCCGGGAGGGGGCGCGCGTAATGAAAAACTGTTTTTT
CDR3: CASTPGGGARNEKLFF

J: TRBJ2-7
size: -
V: TRBV20-1
D: -
DNA: TGCAGTGCTAGAGGGGGCCCCTACGAGCAGTACTTC
CDR3: CSARGGPYEQYF